These 3 T cell receptor beta chains came from one sample sequenced in a study of T cell repertoires in cytomegalovirus infection. TCRdb itself ran the reads through MiXCR, one entry per CDR3 protein. The repertoire consists of approximately 770,000 distinct CDR3 sequences, with 25% to 35% occurring once and the leading ten covering under 15%. These TCRs' antigens remain unknown. The material was cultured CD8+ T cells from PBMCs, obtained from culture after CMV antigen stimulation. These receptors came from a human donor in good health (CMV status not recorded). Some clones in this sample may be carry-over from other donors' samples.

This clonotype was observed at least ten times. The chain has TRBV7-2 and TRBJ2-1; TRBD2 matches 9 bases. The trim removed 2 bases at V and 8 bases at J, leaving 13 bases unmatched. Germline lookup yields CDR1 SGHTA and CDR2 FQGNSA. The CDR3 runs to 17 residues. The chain's CDR3 is CASSLLAGTSPLDEQFF. Here the CDR3 DNA reads TGTGCCAGCAGCTTATTAGCCGGGACTAGCCCGCTGGATGAGCAGTTCTTC. The full variable domain, completed using reference TRBV7-2 and TRBJ2-1, is GAGVSQSPSNKVTEKGKDVELRCDPISGHTALYWYRQSLGQGLEFLIYFQGNSAPDKSGLPSDRFSAERTGGSVSTLTIQRTQQEDSAVYLCASSLLAGTSPLDEQFFGPGTRLTVL.

This clonotype was recorded only once. The J gene is TRBJ2-1, the V gene TRBV27, with 9 bases fitting TRBD1. CDR1 is MNHEY and CDR2 is SMNVEV in the germline V gene (reference sequence). The CDR3 extends over 15 amino acids. Trimming cost V 7 bases and J 6 bases; bases outside gene matches: 10. The CDR3 coding sequence is TGTGCCAGCAATTTTCCACAGGGGGCGACCAATGAGCAGTTCTTC. Translation: CASNFPQGATNEQFF.

A few counts support this clonotype. V and J are TRBV7-6 and TRBJ1-5; D remains unclear. The germline V and J ends were trimmed by 0 bases and 7 bases, with 7 bases remaining between them. The CDR3 is made up of 13 amino acids. Germline CDR1 and CDR2: SGHVS and FNYEAQ. Written as DNA, the CDR3 is TGTGCCAGCAGCTTAGCACCTACCCAGCCCCAGCATTTT. This translates into CASSLAPTQPQHF.